Sequencing of this T cell receptor beta chain was carried out in a study of blood T cells in healthy people across ages. Study findings and constraints: Roughly linear age-related decline in beta diversity appeared, significant by age about 40.

This clonotype was observed a single time. The antigen is unknown. The total RNA that was extracted per sample amounted to at least 5.5 micrograms. Sample-barcoded 5' priming and a J-beta primer mix drove a second PCR of about 7 to 12 cycles. TCRdb recomputed calls from the 5' RACE reads with MiXCR, one row per CDR3 protein. Here the sample spans 1.8 million or so distinct CDR3 sequences, roughly two fifths being singletons. V was pared by 4 bases and J by 0 bases, with 15 bases between. CDR1 is SGHRS and CDR2 is YFSETQ in the germline V gene. The CDR3 runs to 16 residues. Sequencing used blood. The chain employs TRBV5-1 and TRBJ2-3; D not resolved. The source is a human donor in good health. The CDR3 nucleotides are TGCGCCAGCAGCCCCATTGGGCAAGCTAGCACAGATACGCAGTATTTT. This encodes CASSPIGQASTDTQYF.